This T cell receptor (beta chain) appears in the sequencing data of a study of T cell repertoires in cytomegalovirus infection. Study-wide context: In public TCR beta signatures, there were indications of both CMV infection and matching HLA type.

MiXCR, run by TCRdb on the reads, gives a single entry per CDR3 protein. The sample shows under 250,000 distinct CDR3 sequences, roughly 6.5% of them seen only once. This clonotype occurred many times. Its antigen is currently unknown. Study-level points and caveats: Clonotype analysis showed dominance of the ex vivo response by HLA-C-restricted CMV-specific TCR beta clonotypes. Carriers of CMV and the relevant HLA type were discriminated by public TCR beta frequency.

Germline CDR1 reads SGHDN; CDR2 reads FVKESK. The junction had 7 bases not matched to a gene; V was cut back by 4 bases and J by 5 bases. The CDR3 covers 16 residues. Sequenced sample: PBMCs. This clonotype originated in a human donor in good health (CMV status not recorded). Some clones in this sample may be carry-over from other donors' samples. This chain links TRBV14 with TRBJ1-5; 11 bases align to TRBD1. CDR3 DNA: TGTGCCAGCAGCCCACGCCCGGGACAGGGGGATCAGCCCCAGCATTTT. Translated, it gives CASSPRPGQGDQPQHF.